The T cell receptor beta chain described here comes from a study of blood T cell repertoires in COVID-19. As for the study in general: Donors in the United States, Italy and Spain gave samples during acute or convalescent COVID-19. Sample material is recorded as cDNA or gDNA derived from T cells, B-cell-depleted T cells, or PBMCs.

The V gene end was trimmed by 4 bases and the J gene end by 10 bases; junction bases not matched to a gene: 1. The CDR3 consists of 11 residues. Looked up from germline, CDR1 is MDHEN and CDR2 is SYDVKM. Under the authors' procedure: Reference gene primer amplification gave estimated nucleated cell counts. Here immunoSEQ multiplex PCR was the method, and the copy in TCRdb shows in-frame clones only, minus some. V, J and clone size are those of that table, while D and trimming were read from the DNA. The repertoire holds roughly 100,000 clones, around 80% seen once, with approximately 6.8% in the top ten.

The sequence was obtained from a man in his sixties or seventies with acute or convalescent COVID-19. Sample: peripheral blood. The chain is built from TRBV28 and TRBJ1-1; 9 bases map to TRBD1. The CDR3 coding sequence is TGTGCCAGCAGTTCGGACAGGGGAGCTTTCTTT. This gives the protein CASSSDRGAFF.